The 4 T cell receptor beta chains below come from one sample, sequenced in a study of molecular identifiers for immune sequencing clone quantification. TCRdb recomputed calls from the PCR reads with MiXCR, one row per CDR3 protein. The sample carries nearly 650,000 distinct CDR3 sequences, around 25% recorded once. Sample: naive CD8+ T cells from blood, with Jurkat cell RNA spiked in. Subset defined: FACS-sorted CD8+CD4-CCR7+CD45RA+ naive T cells. Receptor source: a human donor in good health. Some libraries in this study had Jurkat cell RNA spiked in.

This clonotype appeared many times. The J gene is TRBJ2-3, the V gene TRBV6-2 or TRBV6-3, with D perhaps TRBD2 (6 bases). Germline loops: CDR1 MNHEY, CDR2 SVGEGT. This CDR3 spans 15 amino acids. Trimming shortened V by 6 bases and J by 2 bases, and 15 bases separated the two germline ends. CDR3 residues: CASRGEWRATDTQYF. CDR3 sequence (DNA): TGTGCCAGCAGGGGTGAGTGGAGGGCCACAGATACGCAGTATTTT.

In regard to this clonotype: This may be a read error, as it is one base from a much larger clone. V gene TRBV5-1 combines with J gene TRBJ1-1; D may be TRBD1 (5 bases). Germline assignment: CDR1 SGHRS and CDR2 YFSETQ. The CDR3 is 16 residues long. Trimming shortened V by 1 base and J by 0 bases, and 13 bases separated the two germline ends. The CDR3 DNA reads as TGCGCCAGCAGCTTGTGGGACCCCTATATGAACACTGAAGCTTTCTTT. Encoded protein: CASSLWDPYMNTEAFF.

In its sample, this clonotype was seen many times. The V gene is TRBV5-1, the J gene TRBJ1-1; 7 nucleotides line up with TRBD1. Germline CDR1 is SGHRS and CDR2 is YFSETQ. V lost 6 bases and J lost 0; bases outside the gene matches: 5. CDR3 size: 14 residues. The CDR3 DNA sequence: TGCGCCAGCAAGCCGGGACAGCTGAACACTGAAGCTTTCTTT. Encoded protein: CASKPGQLNTEAFF.

In its sample, this clonotype was seen many times. V usage is TRBV15 and J usage is TRBJ2-5, with TRBD1 identical over 7 bases. Trimming removed 0 bases from V and 5 bases from J; junction bases left unmatched: 3. The germline V gene encodes CDR1 LNHNV and CDR2 YYDKDF (reference sequence). This CDR3 region has 14 residues. In DNA, the CDR3 is TGTGCCACCAGCAGAGATGGGGGACAGGAGACCCAGTACTTC. Protein sequence: CATSRDGGQETQYF.